What follows are 26 T cell receptor beta chains derived from one specimen sequenced in a study of CD8+CD57+ T cells in acquired aplastic anemia. CD8+CD57+ cell expansion had been shown by flow cytometry in patients chosen for sequencing. The TCR beta profiling, which covered VDJ combination and CDR3 sequence, was carried out using genomic DNA as the template. TCRdb re-called the reads with MiXCR, one entry per CDR3 protein. The data contain some 150,000 distinct CDR3 sequences, under 55% of them seen just once; the ten biggest clones take up approximately 1%. Specimen: sorted CD4+, CD8+, or CD8+CD57+ T cells (not recorded which) from PBMCs. These receptors were taken from a human donor with aplastic anemia.

This chain uses TRBV7-7 with TRBJ2-3; D uncertain. Germline assignment: CDR1 SSHAT and CDR2 FNYEAQ (reference sequence). The CDR3 runs 13 residues. V was pared by 5 bases and J by 0 bases, with 6 bases between. The CDR3: CASSQMSTDTQYF. Here the CDR3 DNA reads TGTGCCAGCAGCCAGATGAGCACAGATACGCAGTATTTT.

The J gene is TRBJ2-5, the V gene TRBV12-3 or TRBV12-4; TRBD1 agrees at 8 bases. The CDR3 covers 14 residues. J gave up 5 bases and V 6 bases, and 8 bases lay outside the gene matches. CDR3 region: CASREQGGRETQYF. In DNA form, the CDR3 reads TGTGCCAGCAGGGAACAGGGGGGCCGGGAGACCCAGTACTTC.

This clonotype was found a few times. The rearrangement uses TRBV19 and TRBJ2-7; D could derive from TRBD1 or TRBD2 (6 bases each). Germline V gene lookup returns CDR1 LNHDA and CDR2 SQIVND (reference sequence). This CDR3 comprises 15 residues. V dropped 3 bases and J dropped 4 bases, with 16 bases sitting between them. Here the CDR3 DNA reads TGTGCCAGTAGTATGGTGTGGGGGGCGCAGTACGAGCAGTACTTC. Translating gives CASSMVWGAQYEQYF.

The rearrangement links TRBV20-1 to TRBJ2-7; D remains unclear. This CDR3 comprises 14 residues. Germline V lookup: CDR1 DFQATT, CDR2 SNEGSKA (reference sequence). V dropped 6 bases and J dropped 4 bases, with 19 bases sitting between them. The CDR3 spells CSAAALLLPYEQYF. In nucleotides, the CDR3 is TGCAGTGCCGCCGCCCTGCTACTTCCTTACGAGCAGTACTTC.

This clonotype was observed at least ten times. The chain couples TRBV5-4 to TRBJ2-7; D not certain. Germline V gene data show CDR1 as SGHNT and CDR2 as YYREEE (reference sequence). CDR3 length equals 17 residues. Trimming removed 2 bases from V and 0 bases from J, with 18 bases in between. CDR3 loop: CASSFLGLASTSYEQYF. CDR3 coding DNA: TGTGCCAGCAGCTTTTTAGGGTTGGCATCGACCTCCTACGAGCAGTACTTC.

This clonotype was recorded at least ten times. The gene calls are TRBV29-1 and TRBJ1-2; D possibly corresponds to TRBD1 (5 bases). Looked up from germline, CDR1 is SQVTM and CDR2 is ANQGSEA. The V and J ends lost 3 bases and 7 bases respectively, with 15 bases between them. CDR3 size: 13 residues. The CDR3 loop reads CSVEGGGRVGYTF. The CDR3 coding sequence is TGCAGCGTTGAGGGGGGTGGAAGAGTTGGCTACACCTTC.

The rearrangement joins TRBV10-1 to TRBJ1-6, with D perhaps TRBD1 (5 bases). This CDR3 region has 15 residues. Germline loops: CDR1 WNHNN, CDR2 SYGVQD (reference sequence). V lost 6 bases to trimming and J lost 6 bases, with 15 bases between them. The CDR3 here is CASSLVQGLNSPLHF. The CDR3, as DNA: TGCGCCAGCAGCTTGGTCCAGGGCCTTAATTCACCCCTCCACTTT.

The chain links TRBV7-2 to TRBJ2-2; D call uncertain. Trimming cost V 4 bases and J 10 bases, with 10 bases left between them. The CDR3 consists of 12 residues. Germline V gene lookup returns CDR1 SGHTA and CDR2 FQGNSA. The CDR3 nucleotides read TGTGCCAGCAGCTCCCCCCCCCTGGAGCTGTTTTTT. It is translated as CASSSPPLELFF.

Of note for this clonotype: Given a much more abundant clone one base away, this may be a read error. The rearrangement joins TRBV12-3 or TRBV12-4 to TRBJ1-1; TRBD1 matches at 7 bases. The CDR3 consists of 15 residues. The DNA of the CDR3 is TGTGCCAGCAGTTTCGACAGGGCGATGAACACTGGAGCTTTCTTT. It is translated as CASSFDRAMNTGAFF.

This clonotype was seen many times. The J gene is TRBJ1-1, the V gene TRBV7-9; D gene uncertain. The CDR3 is made up of 12 amino acids. CDR1 and CDR2 (germline): SEHNR, FQNEAQ (reference sequence). V was pared by 8 bases and J by 2 bases, with 9 bases between. For the CDR3, the DNA is TGTGCCAGCCGAGGTCTCAACACTGAAGCTTTCTTT. Protein sequence: CASRGLNTEAFF.

This clonotype was counted only a few times. This rearrangement joins TRBV20-1 to TRBJ2-7, with 11 bases identical to TRBD1. V dropped 7 bases and J dropped 6; count of bases not matched to a gene: 5. The CDR3 totals 12 residues. Germline V CDR1 and CDR2: DFQATT, SNEGSKA (reference sequence). The CDR3 bases are TGCAGTGTTGGACAGGGGGCGTCCGAGCAGTACTTC. Translation: CSVGQGASEQYF.

The gene calls are TRBV4-1 and TRBJ1-1; D is undetermined. This CDR3 has 13 amino acids. The V gene lost 1 base and the J gene lost 6 bases, with 9 bases spanning the gap. Germline loops: CDR1 MGHRA, CDR2 YSYEKL. CDR3 protein: CASSQGPWAEAFF. CDR3 sequence (DNA): TGCGCCAGCAGCCAAGGGCCTTGGGCTGAAGCTTTCTTT.

The chain uses TRBV19 and TRBJ2-7; D unclear. Germline CDR1 reads LNHDA; CDR2 reads SQIVND (reference sequence). The CDR3 totals 13 residues. Trimming removed 4 bases from V and 7 bases from J, with 14 bases in between. In nucleotides, the CDR3 is TGTGCCAGTAGTACACAAGAACGACGGGAGCAGTACTTC. Translating it yields CASSTQERREQYF.

This clonotype has just a few counts. The chain is built from TRBV2 and TRBJ2-5; D ambiguous. V lost 2 bases and J 3 bases, leaving 7 bases between the germline ends. This CDR3 has 13 amino acids. Looked up from germline, CDR1 is SNHLY and CDR2 is FYNNEI. The CDR3 nucleotides are TGTGCCAGCAGTGAAACGCAGGAAGAGACCCAGTACTTC. This translates into CASSETQEETQYF.

This clonotype was counted only a few times. V usage is TRBV29-1 and J usage is TRBJ1-5, with D uncertain. V gave up 4 bases and J gave up 3 bases, with 10 bases separating them. CDR1 is SQVTM and CDR2 is ANQGSEA in the germline V gene. The CDR3 extends over 13 amino acids. The CDR3 sequence: CSVVFNLNQPQHF. The CDR3 bases are TGCAGCGTTGTTTTTAATCTCAATCAGCCCCAGCATTTT. The full variable domain, its missing parts supplied by reference TRBV29-1 and TRBJ1-5, is SAVISQKPSRDICQRGTSLTIQCQVDSQVTMMFWYRQQPGQSLTLIATANQGSEATYESGFVIDKFPISRPNLTFSTLTVSNMSPEDSSIYLCSVVFNLNQPQHFGDGTRLSIL.

This clonotype was seen a single time. The chain couples TRBV25-1 to TRBJ1-3; possible D gene TRBD1, 6 bases. The CDR3 loop spans 15 amino acids. CDR1 and CDR2 (germline): MGHDK, SYGVNS. Trimming cost V 4 bases and J 4 bases, with 14 bases left between them. The CDR3 DNA reads as TGTGCCAGCAGTGCAACTAGGGGGTCGGGAAACACCATATATTTT. Amino acids: CASSATRGSGNTIYF. The full variable domain, completed using reference TRBV25-1 and TRBJ1-3, is EADIYQTPRYLVIGTGKKITLECSQTMGHDKMYWYQQDPGMELHLIHYSYGVNSTEKGDLSSESTVSRIRTEHFPLTLESARPSHTSQYLCASSATRGSGNTIYFGEGSWLTVV.

V usage is TRBV10-3 and J usage is TRBJ2-3, with a possible D match to TRBD1 (5 bases). Trimming removed 5 bases from V and 5 bases from J, with 8 bases in between. This CDR3 is built from 12 residues. The V gene's germline CDR1 is ENHRY and CDR2 SYGVKD. DNA of the CDR3: TGTGCCATCAGTCCAGGGTTAGATACGCAGTATTTT. Translated: CAISPGLDTQYF.

In its sample, this clonotype was seen many times. V is TRBV11-2 and J is TRBJ2-6; D possibly corresponds to TRBD2 (6 bases). Looked up from germline, CDR1 is SGHAT and CDR2 is FQNNGV. This CDR3 has 12 amino acids. The V end was cut by 5 bases, the J end by 12 bases, with 11 bases between. CDR3 in amino acids: CASSPGSTVLTF. The CDR3, as DNA: TGTGCCAGCAGCCCCGGGAGTACCGTCCTGACTTTC.

As concerns this clonotype: The junction differs from germline at one of its ends, possibly a read error. V and J are TRBV3-1 and TRBJ2-1; 7 nucleotides agree with TRBD2. The CDR3 spans 17 residues. Germline assignment: CDR1 LGHDT and CDR2 YNNKEL (reference sequence). As DNA, the CDR3 is TGTGCCAGCAGCCACCACAGCCGCGGGAGCTCCTACAATGAGCAGCTCTTC. It codes for CASSHHSRGSSYNEQLF.

This clonotype has just a few counts. This chain connects TRBV3-1 to TRBJ1-1, with TRBD1 matching 7 bases. CDR3 length: 13 amino acids. The V gene's germline CDR1 is LGHDT and CDR2 YNNKEL (reference sequence). Trimming took 5 bases from V and 4 from J; bases not matched to a gene: 4. CDR3 protein: CASSTGEFTEAFF. CDR3 DNA sequence: TGTGCCAGCAGCACAGGGGAGTTCACTGAAGCTTTCTTT.

This clonotype appeared many times. The rearrangement uses TRBV19 and TRBJ1-1; D might be TRBD1 (6 bases). The CDR3 is 14 residues long. Germline lookup yields CDR1 LNHDA and CDR2 SQIVND (reference sequence). Trimming cost V 6 bases and J 4 bases, with 15 bases left between them. In nucleotides, the CDR3 is TGTGCCAGTAGCCAGGACAGCCCGGGCACTGAAGCTTTCTTT. Protein sequence: CASSQDSPGTEAFF. The variable domain in full, with the rest retrieved from reference TRBV19 and TRBJ1-1, is DGGITQSPKYLFRKEGQNVTLSCEQNLNHDAMYWYRQDPGQGLRLIYYSQIVNDFQKGDIAEGYSVSREKKESFPLTVTSAQKNPTAFYLCASSQDSPGTEAFFGQGTRLTVV.

The V call is TRBV20-1, the J call TRBJ2-3, with D perhaps matching TRBD2 (5 bases). Germline V lookup: CDR1 DFQATT, CDR2 SNEGSKA (reference sequence). This CDR3 region has 13 residues. Trimming cost V 6 bases and J 8 bases, with 18 bases left between them. CDR3 sequence reads: CSACSPPGCTQYF. CDR3 DNA: TGCAGTGCCTGCTCCCCCCCGGGGTGTACGCAGTATTTT.

The genes are TRBV7-8 and TRBJ2-7; 9 bases agree with TRBD1. Germline V gives CDR1 SGHVS, CDR2 FQNEAQ. This CDR3 is 15 amino acids long. V lost 5 bases to trimming and J lost 4 bases; unmatched junction nucleotides: 9. The chain's CDR3 is CASSPLLGQGYEQYF. CDR3 coding DNA: TGTGCCAGCAGCCCGCTCCTGGGACAGGGTTACGAGCAGTACTTC.

This clonotype has more than one count but fewer than ten. The chain links TRBV25-1 to TRBJ2-7, with D perhaps matching TRBD1 (6 bases). The germline V gene has CDR1 MGHDK and CDR2 SYGVNS. V was cut by 4 bases and J by 3 bases, with 16 bases left in between. The CDR3 is 15 amino acids. CDR3 protein: CASSGHRDTHYEQYF. DNA for the CDR3: TGTGCCAGCAGTGGACACAGGGACACTCACTACGAGCAGTACTTC.

This clonotype came up many times. The rearrangement links TRBV20-1 to TRBJ1-2; perhaps TRBD1 as D (5 bases). The CDR3 runs to 12 residues. The V and J ends lost 0 bases and 5 bases respectively, with 7 bases between them. The germline V gene encodes CDR1 DFQATT and CDR2 SNEGSKA (reference sequence). CDR3 in amino acids: CSARDPGYGYTF. The CDR3 bases are TGCAGTGCTAGAGACCCAGGGTATGGCTACACCTTC.

This clonotype was found many times. The chain uses TRBV2 and TRBJ1-6; 8 bases line up with TRBD1. The CDR3 spans 13 residues. Germline assignment: CDR1 SNHLY and CDR2 FYNNEI. J gave up 7 bases and V 9 bases, and 5 bases lay outside the gene matches. Written as DNA, the CDR3 is TGTGCCAGTCGACAGGGGCCGAATTCACCCCTCCACTTT. Protein: CASRQGPNSPLHF.